This note documents a single T cell receptor beta chain sequence. The data were obtained in a study of blood T cell repertoires in COVID-19. About the study: The origin of the acute and convalescent COVID-19 samples was the United States, Italy and Spain. The analysed material was cDNA or gDNA that came from T cells, B-cell-depleted T cells, or PBMCs.

Germline CDR1 and CDR2: SGHTA and FQGNSA. The CDR3 is 19 residues long. With V trimmed by 4 bases and J by 0 bases, 11 bases remained unmatched. Original handling: Estimation of nucleated cell counts relied on the amplification of reference gene primers. TCRdb's copy holds only in-frame clones and misses some; the assay was immunoSEQ multiplex PCR. That table gives V, J and clone size, and the DNA gave D and trimming. The data hold over 130,000 clones, with 65% to 90% observed a single time. The rearrangement joins TRBV7-2 to TRBJ2-6, with 8 bases that match TRBD2. The sequenced sample was peripheral blood. This receptor was obtained from a man aged 70 or older with acute or convalescent COVID-19. CDR3 region: CASSYPGTRGPSGANVLTF. The CDR3, as DNA: TGTGCCAGCAGCTACCCCGGGACTAGAGGACCCTCTGGGGCCAACGTCCTGACTTTC.